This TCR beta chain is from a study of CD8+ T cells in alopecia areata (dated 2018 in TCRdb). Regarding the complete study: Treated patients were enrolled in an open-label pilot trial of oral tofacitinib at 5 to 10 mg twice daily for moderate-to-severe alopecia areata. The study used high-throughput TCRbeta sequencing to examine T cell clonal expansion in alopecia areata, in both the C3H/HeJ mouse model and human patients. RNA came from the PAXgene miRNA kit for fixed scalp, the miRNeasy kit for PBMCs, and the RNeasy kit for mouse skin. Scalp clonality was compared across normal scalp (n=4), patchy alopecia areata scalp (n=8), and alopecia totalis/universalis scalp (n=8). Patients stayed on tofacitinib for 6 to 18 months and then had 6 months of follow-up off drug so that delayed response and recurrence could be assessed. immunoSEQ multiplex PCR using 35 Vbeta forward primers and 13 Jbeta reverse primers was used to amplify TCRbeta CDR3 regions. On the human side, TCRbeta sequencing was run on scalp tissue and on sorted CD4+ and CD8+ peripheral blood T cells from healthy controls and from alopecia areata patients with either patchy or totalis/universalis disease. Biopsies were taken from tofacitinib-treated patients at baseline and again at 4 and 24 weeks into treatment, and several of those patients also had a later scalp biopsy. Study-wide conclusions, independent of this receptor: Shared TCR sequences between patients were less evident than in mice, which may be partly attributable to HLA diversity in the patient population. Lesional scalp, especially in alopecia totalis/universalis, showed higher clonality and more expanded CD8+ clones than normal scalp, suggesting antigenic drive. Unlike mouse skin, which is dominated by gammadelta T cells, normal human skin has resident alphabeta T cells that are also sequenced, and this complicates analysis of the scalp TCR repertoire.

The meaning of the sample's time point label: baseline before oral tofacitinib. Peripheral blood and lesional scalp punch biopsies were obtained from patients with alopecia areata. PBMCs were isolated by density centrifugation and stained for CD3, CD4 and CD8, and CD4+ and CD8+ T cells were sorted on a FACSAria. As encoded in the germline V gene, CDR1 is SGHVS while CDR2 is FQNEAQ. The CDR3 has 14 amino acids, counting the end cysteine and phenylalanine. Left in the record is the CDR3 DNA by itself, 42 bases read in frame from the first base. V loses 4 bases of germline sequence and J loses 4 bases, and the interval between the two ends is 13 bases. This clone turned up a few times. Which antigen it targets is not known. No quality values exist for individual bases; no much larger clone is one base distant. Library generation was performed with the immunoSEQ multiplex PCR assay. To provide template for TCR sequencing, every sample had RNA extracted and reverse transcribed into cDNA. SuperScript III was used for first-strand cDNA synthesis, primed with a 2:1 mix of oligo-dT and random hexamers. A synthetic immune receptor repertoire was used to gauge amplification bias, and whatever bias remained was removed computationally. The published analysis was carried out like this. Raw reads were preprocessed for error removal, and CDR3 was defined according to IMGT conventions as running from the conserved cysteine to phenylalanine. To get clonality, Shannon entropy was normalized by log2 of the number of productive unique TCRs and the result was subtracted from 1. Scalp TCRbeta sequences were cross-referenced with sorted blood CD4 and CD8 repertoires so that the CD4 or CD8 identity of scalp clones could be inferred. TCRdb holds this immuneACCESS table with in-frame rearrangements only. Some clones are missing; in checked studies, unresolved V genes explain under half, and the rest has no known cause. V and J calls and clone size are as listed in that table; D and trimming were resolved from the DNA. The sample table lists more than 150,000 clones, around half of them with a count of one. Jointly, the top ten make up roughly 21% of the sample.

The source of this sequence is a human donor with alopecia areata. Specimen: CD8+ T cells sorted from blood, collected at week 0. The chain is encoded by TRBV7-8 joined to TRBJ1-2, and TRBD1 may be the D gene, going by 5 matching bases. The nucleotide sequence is TGTGCCAGCAGCTCCGGGACCGACCGCTATGGCTACACCTTC. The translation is CASSSGTDRYGYTF.